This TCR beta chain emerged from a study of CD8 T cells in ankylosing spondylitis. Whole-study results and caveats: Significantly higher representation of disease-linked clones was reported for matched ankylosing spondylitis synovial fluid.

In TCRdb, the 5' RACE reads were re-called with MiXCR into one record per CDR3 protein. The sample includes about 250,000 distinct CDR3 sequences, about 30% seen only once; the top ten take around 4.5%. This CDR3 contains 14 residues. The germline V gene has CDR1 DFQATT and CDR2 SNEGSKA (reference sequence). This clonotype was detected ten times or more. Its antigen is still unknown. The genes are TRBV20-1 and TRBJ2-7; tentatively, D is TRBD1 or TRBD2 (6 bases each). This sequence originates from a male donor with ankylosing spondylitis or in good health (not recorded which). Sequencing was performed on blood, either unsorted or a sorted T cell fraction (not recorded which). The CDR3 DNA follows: TGCAGGGTTGGAGGGCAGGGGAATTCCTACGAGCAGTACTTC. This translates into CRVGGQGNSYEQYF.